The clone carrying this TCR beta chain was counted at least ten times. The data stem from a study of patients and donors after allogeneic stem cell transplantation. TCRdb re-derived calls from the RT-PCR reads in MiXCR, one entry per CDR3 protein. Among roughly 960,000 distinct CDR3 sequences listed, about 20% were seen once. CDR3 length: 13 residues. Germline assignment: CDR1 SGHRS and CDR2 YFSETQ. V lost 4 bases and J 8 bases, leaving 15 bases between the germline ends. This sequence originates from a human donor who was either an allogeneic HSCT recipient or a stem cell or donor lymphocyte infusion donor (not recorded which). It is not recorded whose cells these are; they may come from a transplant donor. The sample was blood, either unsorted or a sorted T cell fraction (not recorded which). The rearrangement uses TRBV5-1 and TRBJ1-2; D unresolved. The CDR3 nucleotides read TGCGCCAGCAGCGTGGACCGGCAACGGGGCTACACCTTC. Its translation is CASSVDRQRGYTF. The variable domain in full, with the rest retrieved from reference TRBV5-1 and TRBJ1-2, is KAGVTQTPRYLIKTRGQQVTLSCSPISGHRSVSWYQQTPGQGLQFLFEYFSETQRNKGNFPGRFSGRQFSNSRSEMNVSTLELGDSALYLCASSVDRQRGYTFGSGTRLTVV.